Presented here are 24 T cell receptor beta chains from one specimen sequenced in a study of early T cells in non-severe SARS-CoV-2 infection. TCRdb analysed the 5' RACE reads with MiXCR anew, one entry per CDR3 protein. The sample includes about 59,000 distinct CDR3 sequences, 13% of them seen just once. The sequences come from whole blood, collected at baseline. The receptors here all came from an adult who was a healthcare worker with PCR-confirmed SARS-CoV-2 infection or an uninfected control (not recorded which).

There are a few counts of this clonotype. In DNA, the CDR3 is TGTGCCAGCAGTGGACTAGCGGGGGGCAATGAGCAGTTCTTC. Protein: CASSGLAGGNEQFF. The genes are TRBV6-4 and TRBJ2-1; TRBD2 aligns across 13 bases. The CDR3 runs to 14 residues. V lost 4 bases and J lost 6; bases outside the gene matches: 0. Germline-derived CDR1 and CDR2 are MRHNA and SNTAGT.

The V call is TRBV7-3, the J call TRBJ2-3, with 8 bases identical to TRBD2. The V and J ends lost 4 bases and 6 bases, in that order; junction bases with no gene match: 3. The CDR3 is 13 amino acids. In germline, CDR1 is SGHTA, CDR2 FQGTGA. In DNA form, the CDR3 reads TGTGCCAGCAGCTCAAGACTAGCGGATACGCAGTATTTT. This sequence encodes CASSSRLADTQYF.

The chain recombines TRBV12-3 or TRBV12-4 with TRBJ1-5; D gene unclear. This CDR3 spans 15 amino acids. V dropped 6 bases and J dropped 10 bases, with 22 bases sitting between them. The CDR3 sequence is CASSPTIGGYGPQHF. Here the CDR3 DNA reads TGTGCCAGCAGCCCAACGATCGGAGGTTATGGACCCCAGCATTTT.

The chain recombines TRBV7-3 with TRBJ2-6, with TRBD1 matching over 10 bases. J lost 4 bases, V lost 4 bases, and 7 bases had no gene match. The CDR3 contains 17 residues. Germline V gives CDR1 SGHTA, CDR2 FQGTGA. The CDR3 DNA follows: TGTGCCAGCAGCTCCGGGACAGGGGTTCAAGGGGCCAACGTCCTGACTTTC. Protein: CASSSGTGVQGANVLTF. The whole variable domain, remainder taken from reference TRBV7-3 and TRBJ2-6, is GAGVSQTPSNKVTEKGKYVELRCDPISGHTALYWYRQSLGQGPEFLIYFQGTGAADDSGLPNDRFFAVRPEGSVSTLKIQRTERGDSAVYLCASSSGTGVQGANVLTFGAGSRLTVL.

A single count supports this clonotype. This chain connects TRBV12-3 or TRBV12-4 to TRBJ2-3; 8 bases match TRBD2. CDR3 size: 15 residues. The J segment lost 2 bases and the V segment lost 6 bases, leaving 7 bases of the junction unmatched. In DNA, the CDR3 is TGTGCCAGCAGCCCAGCGGGGGCGAACACAGATACGCAGTATTTT. Amino acids: CASSPAGANTDTQYF.

This clonotype was detected only a few times. J is TRBJ2-2 and V is TRBV7-9; unclear D gene. The germline V gene encodes CDR1 SEHNR and CDR2 FQNEAQ (reference sequence). The V end was cut by 2 bases, the J end by 6 bases, with 10 bases between. The CDR3 sequence is 14 residues long. As DNA, the CDR3 is TGTGCCAGCAGCTTATCCTTTCGGTCCGGGGAGCTGTTTTTT. This codes for CASSLSFRSGELFF.

This clonotype was seen more than once but under ten times. The chain couples TRBV5-1 to TRBJ2-2, with D uncertain. CDR3 length: 15 residues. From germline, CDR1 is SGHRS and CDR2 YFSETQ. Trimming left V 7 bases short and J 5 bases short, with 18 bases between. The CDR3 sequence is CASGQESRRTGELFF. CDR3 in DNA: TGCGCCAGCGGGCAGGAGTCCCGGCGGACCGGGGAGCTGTTTTTT.

The chain uses TRBV6-5 and TRBJ1-6, with D maybe TRBD1 (6 bases). Germline assignment: CDR1 MNHEY and CDR2 SVGAGI. The CDR3 has 15 amino acids. V gave up 6 bases and J gave up 5 bases, with 14 bases separating them. The DNA for the CDR3 is TGTGCCAGCAGAGCGGGGGCGGCCAATAATTCACCCCTCCACTTT. Translation gives CASRAGAANNSPLHF.

V and J are TRBV3-1 and TRBJ2-7; D is ambiguous. The V end was cut by 4 bases, the J end by 5 bases, with 9 bases between. This CDR3 is 12 amino acids long. Germline CDR1 reads LGHDT; CDR2 reads YNNKEL (reference sequence). The CDR3 here is CASSPRQDEQYF. The DNA for the CDR3 is TGTGCCAGCAGCCCCCGGCAGGACGAGCAGTACTTC.

This clonotype turned up a few times. The V and J genes are TRBV9 and TRBJ1-3; possibly TRBD1 for D (5 bases). Per the germline V gene, CDR1 is SGDLS and CDR2 is YYNGEE. There are 15 residues in the CDR3. V was cut by 2 bases and J by 0 bases, with 9 bases left in between. The CDR3 here is CASSVDSLSGNTIYF. DNA of the CDR3: TGTGCCAGCAGCGTCGACAGTCTCTCTGGAAACACCATATATTTT.

This clonotype has ten or more counts. V gene TRBV20-1 combines with J gene TRBJ2-1; 13 bases align to TRBD2. V shed 6 bases, J shed 9 bases, and the junction held 14 bases outside the gene matches. This CDR3 has 16 residues. Germline CDR1 and CDR2: DFQATT and SNEGSKA (reference sequence). CDR3 coding DNA: TGCAGTGCCAAAAAGGGGACTAGCGGGGCCGGGGGTGAGCAGTTCTTC. This codes for CSAKKGTSGAGGEQFF.

The chain recombines TRBV29-1 with TRBJ1-3, with a tentative D call TRBD1 (6 bases). The V end was cut by 7 bases, the J end by 0 bases, with 10 bases between. This CDR3 is built from 13 residues. Germline V gene sequence: CDR1 SQVTM, CDR2 ANQGSEA. CDR3 coding DNA: TGCAGCGCCGGACAGTCCTCTGGAAACACCATATATTTT. Protein product: CSAGQSSGNTIYF.

This clonotype was counted only a few times. The chain combines TRBV4-2 with TRBJ2-3, with D perhaps matching TRBD1 or TRBD2 (5 bases each). This CDR3 has 15 residues. Looked up from germline, CDR1 is LGHNA and CDR2 is YNFKEQ. V lost 3 bases to trimming and J lost 2 bases, with 12 bases between them. The CDR3 sequence is CASSHSPGPTDTQYF. Written as DNA, the CDR3 is TGTGCCAGCAGCCACTCGCCGGGGCCCACAGATACGCAGTATTTT.

Many counts were recorded for this clonotype. The chain combines TRBV27 with TRBJ2-7; no clear D. V lost 5 bases, J lost 4 bases, and 12 bases lay in between. The CDR3 runs 13 residues. Per germline, CDR1 MNHEY and CDR2 SMNVEV (reference sequence). The CDR3 DNA is TGTGCCAGCAGTCCTACCCTAGGGTACGAGCAGTACTTC. Residues: CASSPTLGYEQYF.

A few counts support this clonotype. In nucleotides, the CDR3 is TGCGCCAGCAGTAGTGAACACATCACAGATACGCAGTATTTT. Protein: CASSSEHITDTQYF. This chain uses TRBV10-1 with TRBJ2-3; D uncertain. Germline CDR1 reads WNHNN; CDR2 reads SYGVQD (reference sequence). This CDR3 has 14 amino acids. V lost 5 bases to trimming and J lost 2 bases, with 11 bases between them.

This clonotype has just a few counts. The CDR3 region is CASSFFTSGGPDTQYF. The CDR3 DNA follows: TGTGCCAGCAGCTTCTTCACTAGCGGGGGACCAGATACGCAGTATTTT. This chain links TRBV7-6 with TRBJ2-3; 11 nucleotides align to TRBD2. CDR1 SGHVS and CDR2 FNYEAQ come from the germline V gene. The CDR3 has 16 residues. V dropped 3 bases and J dropped 4; count of bases not matched to a gene: 6.

This clonotype has a handful of counts. The CDR3 sequence is CASSFGQGGNTEAFF. The CDR3 bases are TGTGCCAGCTCCTTTGGACAGGGCGGTAACACTGAAGCTTTCTTT. The rearrangement joins TRBV18 to TRBJ1-1; 8 bases fit TRBD1. Germline CDR1 reads KGHSH; CDR2 reads LQKENI. The CDR3 contains 15 residues. V lost 6 bases, J lost 2 bases, and 8 bases stayed unmatched.

The rearrangement uses TRBV7-2 and TRBJ2-1; tentatively, D is TRBD1 (5 bases). Germline CDR1 SGHTA, CDR2 FQGNSA. Trimming removed 0 bases at V and 3 bases at J, with 9 bases between. This CDR3 is built from 15 residues. This CDR3 is CASSLATVYYNEQFF. The DNA of the CDR3 is TGTGCCAGCAGCTTAGCGACAGTTTACTACAATGAGCAGTTCTTC.

V is TRBV2 and J is TRBJ1-2, with D possibly being TRBD1 (6 bases). CDR3 length: 14 residues. The V gene lost 5 bases and the J gene lost 3 bases, with 13 bases spanning the gap. The germline V gene has CDR1 SNHLY and CDR2 FYNNEI. The CDR3 sequence: CASSSGQTYYGYTF. The DNA of the CDR3 is TGTGCCAGCAGTAGCGGACAGACCTACTATGGCTACACCTTC.

This chain links TRBV4-2 with TRBJ1-6; D may be TRBD1 (5 bases). Germline CDR1 is LGHNA and CDR2 is YNFKEQ. The CDR3 extends over 13 amino acids. Trimming took off 0 bases at V and 17 bases at J, with 14 bases between the two ends. CDR3 sequence (DNA): TGTGCCAGCAGCCAAGATGGGGACCGAGCAATCCACTTT. This encodes CASSQDGDRAIHF.

V gene TRBV6-1 combines with J gene TRBJ1-5, with TRBD1 matching 9 bases. Germline lookup yields CDR1 MNHNS and CDR2 SASEGT. J was trimmed by 2 bases and V by 5 bases; bases with no gene match: 4. This CDR3 comprises 15 residues. Here the CDR3 reads CASSTGGLGNQPQHF. DNA of the CDR3: TGTGCCAGCAGTACAGGGGGCTTGGGCAATCAGCCCCAGCATTTT.

This clonotype was seen only a few times. The V gene is TRBV7-2, the J gene TRBJ1-1, with 7 bases identical to TRBD1. The CDR3 contains 12 residues. The J segment lost 7 bases and the V segment lost 3 bases, leaving 2 bases of the junction unmatched. Germline V lookup: CDR1 SGHTA, CDR2 FQGNSA. This CDR3 reads CASSFTGVEAFF. CDR3 sequence (DNA): TGTGCCAGCAGCTTTACAGGGGTTGAAGCTTTCTTT. The entire variable domain, with the rest obtained from reference TRBV7-2 and TRBJ1-1, is as follows: GAGVSQSPSNKVTEKGKDVELRCDPISGHTALYWYRQSLGQGLEFLIYFQGNSAPDKSGLPSDRFSAERTGGSVSTLTIQRTQQEDSAVYLCASSFTGVEAFFGQGTRLTVV.

The chain carries TRBV3-1 and TRBJ1-6, with D unresolved. Germline-derived CDR1 and CDR2 are LGHDT and YNNKEL (reference sequence). V lost 4 bases and J lost 8, with 9 bases in between. CDR3 length equals 13 residues. CDR3 nucleotide sequence: TGTGCCAGCAGCCGCCCTACTGATTCACCCCTCCACTTT. This translates into CASSRPTDSPLHF. Full variable domain (outside the CDR3, taken from reference TRBV3-1 and TRBJ1-6): DTAVSQTPKYLVTQMGNDKSIKCEQNLGHDTMYWYKQDSKKFLKIMFSYNNKELIINETVPNRFSPKSPDKAHLNLHINSLELGDSAVYFCASSRPTDSPLHFGNGTRLTVT.

The chain couples TRBV18 to TRBJ2-7, with D tentatively TRBD2 (5 bases). CDR1 is KGHSH and CDR2 is LQKENI in the germline V gene. This CDR3 is built from 15 residues. V was pared by 3 bases and J by 3 bases, with 15 bases between. CDR3 nucleotides: TGTGCCAGCTCACCTATAAGGGAGAGTAACTACGAGCAGTACTTC. This gives the protein CASSPIRESNYEQYF.